One sample yielded the 26 T cell receptor beta chains listed below, sequenced in a study of cytomegalovirus exposure and HLA in healthy donors. PCR amplification relied on 60 Vbeta primers (plus 13 Jbeta primers). TCRdb's copy holds only in-frame clones and misses some; the assay was immunoSEQ multiplex PCR. The sample records 95,000 or so clones, approximately 81% being singletons. Input material: PBMCs. The receptors shown here come from a woman between 65 and 79 years old in good health and CMV-seropositive.

The rearrangement uses TRBV19 and TRBJ2-7, with 8 bases matching TRBD1. J gave up 0 bases and V 6 bases, and 4 bases lay outside the gene matches. Germline CDR1 and CDR2: LNHDA and SQIVND (reference sequence). The CDR3 loop spans 14 amino acids. The CDR3 sequence is CASRGTGGSYEQYF. The DNA for the CDR3 is TGTGCCAGTAGAGGGACAGGTGGCTCCTACGAGCAGTACTTC.

The CDR3 DNA follows: TGTGCCAGCAGCCAAAGACAGGAAGAGACCCAGTACTTC. As protein: CASSQRQEETQYF. The chain recombines TRBV7-3 with TRBJ2-5; D is possibly TRBD1 (6 bases). The CDR3 is 13 amino acids. Deletions cut 5 bases from V and 3 bases from J, with 10 bases between. Germline V gives CDR1 SGHTA, CDR2 FQGTGA.

This chain connects TRBV20-1 to TRBJ1-2; the D is unclear. CDR1 is DFQATT and CDR2 is SNEGSKA in the germline V gene (reference sequence). V lost 7 bases and J 1 base, leaving 7 bases between the germline ends. This CDR3 contains 11 residues. This chain's CDR3 is CSVIGNYGYTF. For the CDR3, the DNA is TGCAGTGTGATCGGTAACTATGGCTACACCTTC.

The chain is built from TRBV14 and TRBJ2-5, with 7 bases aligning to TRBD2. This CDR3 contains 18 residues. J gave up 4 bases and V 2 bases, and 16 bases lay outside the gene matches. Germline-derived CDR1 and CDR2 are SGHDN and FVKESK. The CDR3 here is CASSQKPGSAERGETQYF. The CDR3, as DNA: TGTGCCAGCAGCCAAAAACCGGGTTCAGCGGAGCGGGGAGAGACCCAGTACTTC. Combining the CDR3 with reference TRBV14 and TRBJ2-5 gives the whole variable domain EAGVTQFPSHSVIEKGQTVTLRCDPISGHDNLYWYRRVMGKEIKFLLHFVKESKQDESGMPNNRFLAERTGGTYSTLKVQPAELEDSGVYFCASSQKPGSAERGETQYFGPGTRLLVL.

The chain employs TRBV6-5 and TRBJ2-7, with TRBD2 identical over 7 bases. This CDR3 has 14 residues. Trimming took 1 base from V and 3 from J; bases not matched to a gene: 3. Germline loops: CDR1 MNHEY, CDR2 SVGAGI. The CDR3 loop is CASSYWGRVYEQYF. The CDR3 DNA is TGTGCCAGCAGTTACTGGGGGAGGGTCTACGAGCAGTACTTC.

This chain joins TRBV11-1 and TRBJ2-1, with a possible D match to TRBD1 (5 bases). With 5 bases removed from V and 0 bases from J, the gap between germline ends came to 14 bases. The germline CDR1 and CDR2 sequences are SGHAT and FQDESV (reference sequence). The CDR3 has 16 residues. The CDR3 here is CASSERGGSSYNEQFF. The CDR3 DNA follows: TGTGCCAGCAGCGAAAGGGGCGGTTCCTCCTACAATGAGCAGTTCTTC. The complete variable domain, with remaining parts taken from reference TRBV11-1 and TRBJ2-1, reads EAEVAQSPRYKITEKSQAVAFWCDPISGHATLYWYRQILGQGPELLVQFQDESVVDDSQLPKDRFSAERLKGVDSTLKIQPAELGDSAMYLCASSERGGSSYNEQFFGPGTRLTVL.

This clone was counted between two and nine times. The V gene is TRBV6-5, the J gene TRBJ1-1; 10 bases are a match to TRBD1. CDR1 is MNHEY, CDR2 SVGAGI, per germline. Germline trimming cut 5 bases from V and 6 bases from J; bases unmatched to any gene: 6. This CDR3 comprises 14 residues. CDR3 protein: CASSGGQGWAEAFF. The CDR3 coding sequence is TGTGCCAGCAGTGGGGGACAGGGGTGGGCTGAAGCTTTCTTT.

This clone was found many times. The rearrangement links TRBV6-6 to TRBJ1-1; D not certain. Germline CDR1 and CDR2: MNHNY and SVGAGI (reference sequence). V dropped 4 bases and J dropped 0 bases, with 12 bases sitting between them. The CDR3 is made up of 15 amino acids. The CDR3 DNA reads TGTGCCAGCAGTTCACCCGGAGGGATGAACACTGAAGCTTTCTTT. Translating gives CASSSPGGMNTEAFF.

The rearrangement uses TRBV28 and TRBJ2-1; 8 nucleotides agree with TRBD1. Germline values: CDR1 MDHEN, CDR2 SYDVKM. V shed 8 bases and J 6 bases; nucleotides not matched to a gene: 12. The CDR3 contains 15 residues. In DNA form, the CDR3 reads TGTGCCAGCCACTTTGGAGACAGGGGAGTCAATGAGCAGTTCTTC. It is translated as CASHFGDRGVNEQFF.

The rearrangement links TRBV18 to TRBJ2-1; possible D gene TRBD1, 5 bases. Looked up from germline, CDR1 is KGHSH and CDR2 is LQKENI. V shed 3 bases and J shed 4 bases, with 10 bases lying between them. The CDR3 covers 14 residues. The CDR3: CASSPSTVYNEQFF. CDR3 DNA sequence: TGTGCCAGCTCACCTTCGACAGTTTACAATGAGCAGTTCTTC.

The V gene is TRBV7-8, the J gene TRBJ1-5; 8 bases line up with TRBD1. Germline trimming cut 4 bases from V and 2 bases from J; bases unmatched to any gene: 4. The CDR3 covers 15 residues. Germline CDR1 reads SGHVS; CDR2 reads FQNEAQ. This CDR3 reads CASSSQGAGNQPQHF. The CDR3 nucleotides are TGTGCCAGCAGCTCGCAGGGGGCGGGCAATCAGCCCCAGCATTTT.

The chain recombines TRBV5-1 with TRBJ1-2; D is unclear. The V gene lost 1 base and the J gene lost 4 bases, with 5 bases spanning the gap. Germline-derived CDR1 and CDR2 are SGHRS and YFSETQ. The CDR3 is 12 residues long. This chain's CDR3 is CASSLSSYGYTF. The CDR3 region has the DNA TGCGCCAGCAGCTTGTCCAGCTATGGCTACACCTTC.

The V gene is TRBV19, the J gene TRBJ2-3, with 8 bases fitting TRBD1. CDR3 length equals 15 residues. CDR1 LNHDA and CDR2 SQIVND come from the germline V gene (reference sequence). V lost 5 bases and J lost 5; bases outside the gene matches: 9. The CDR3 loop reads CASSPNGRGRDTQYF. In nucleotides, the CDR3 is TGTGCCAGTAGTCCCAACGGCAGGGGGCGAGATACGCAGTATTTT.

V and J are TRBV7-2 and TRBJ2-5; 9 bases align to TRBD1. The junction had 4 bases not matched to a gene; V was cut back by 0 bases and J by 5 bases. The CDR3 sequence is 15 residues long. Germline CDR1 is SGHTA and CDR2 is FQGNSA. The CDR3 DNA is TGTGCCAGCAGCTTAGCGGGACAGGGTCGGGAGACCCAGTACTTC. Amino acids: CASSLAGQGRETQYF.

The CDR3 sequence is CASGGGEQFF. CDR3 nucleotide sequence: TGTGCCAGCGGCGGAGGTGAGCAGTTCTTC. V is TRBV11-1 and J is TRBJ2-1, with a possible D match to TRBD2 (5 bases). The germline gives CDR1 SGHAT, CDR2 FQDESV (reference sequence). The CDR3 covers 10 residues. V was shortened by 8 bases and J by 9 bases, with 8 bases between the two germline ends.

The chain has TRBV28 and TRBJ2-1; 10 positions match TRBD2. Trimming removed 0 bases from V and 11 bases from J; junction bases left unmatched: 7. CDR1 is MDHEN and CDR2 is SYDVKM in the germline V gene. There are 15 residues in the CDR3. CDR3 region: CASSLWLLAGAQQFF. In DNA form, the CDR3 reads TGTGCCAGCAGTTTATGGCTCCTAGCGGGAGCTCAGCAGTTCTTC.

This clone has more than one count but fewer than ten. The chain uses TRBV7-2 and TRBJ2-6; D gene unclear. CDR1 is SGHTA, CDR2 FQGNSA, per germline. This CDR3 comprises 16 residues. The V gene lost 3 bases and the J gene lost 2 bases, with 11 bases spanning the gap. DNA for the CDR3: TGTGCCAGCAGCTTGTCAGGCCGAGCTGGGGCCAACGTCCTGACTTTC. Its protein is CASSLSGRAGANVLTF.

This chain links TRBV7-8 with TRBJ2-5; 8 bases are a match to TRBD1. The DNA end lines up better with TRBJ2-7; the J call may be wrong. Germline loops: CDR1 SGHVS, CDR2 FQNEAQ. The CDR3 contains 14 residues. The CDR3 loop reads CASTLPGGTNEQYF. The CDR3 region has the DNA TGTGCCAGCACCCTTCCAGGGGGCACTAACGAGCAGTACTTC.

This clone was found a few times. The chain recombines TRBV6-6 with TRBJ2-1; 9 bases line up with TRBD2. CDR1 is MNHNY, CDR2 SVGAGI, per germline (reference sequence). The CDR3 is made up of 16 amino acids. The ends lost 0 bases at V and 3 bases at J; junction bases unmatched: 3. The CDR3 nucleotides read TGTGCCAGCAGTTACTCAGGGACTAGCCTCTACAATGAGCAGTTCTTC. Translation gives CASSYSGTSLYNEQFF.

The chain carries TRBV27 and TRBJ2-1, with unresolved D. The CDR3 runs 15 residues. Trimming stripped 0 bases from V and 0 bases from J, with 6 bases between. Germline V lookup: CDR1 MNHEY, CDR2 SMNVEV (reference sequence). The CDR3 bases are TGTGCCAGCAGTTTATCTATGAGCTCCTACAATGAGCAGTTCTTC. Translation gives CASSLSMSSYNEQFF.

The V gene is TRBV11-3, the J gene TRBJ1-1; 8 nucleotides line up with TRBD1. The CDR3 runs to 20 residues. V was pared by 5 bases and J by 4 bases, with 24 bases of the junction left unmatched. CDR1 is SGHNT and CDR2 is YENEEA in the germline V gene. The CDR3 sequence: CASSLSGWVTRQGPITEAFF. CDR3 coding DNA: TGTGCCAGCAGCCTTAGTGGGTGGGTAACCAGACAGGGGCCGATCACTGAAGCTTTCTTT.

The V gene is TRBV7-2, the J gene TRBJ2-7, with D tentatively TRBD2 (5 bases). Looked up from germline, CDR1 is SGHTA and CDR2 is FQGNSA. V lost 1 base to trimming and J lost 6 bases, with 16 bases between them. The CDR3 runs 15 residues. The CDR3 coding sequence is TGTGCCAGCAGCTTAGAGGGTCTCAAACGGGGCGAGCAGTACTTC. It encodes CASSLEGLKRGEQYF.

The chain links TRBV7-2 to TRBJ1-5; D is unclear. Germline V gene data show CDR1 as SGHTA and CDR2 as FQGNSA. The V end was cut by 5 bases, the J end by 5 bases, with 4 bases between. The CDR3 sequence is 11 residues long. The CDR3 is CASSPDQPQHF. The CDR3 DNA sequence: TGTGCCAGCAGCCCCGATCAGCCCCAGCATTTT.

The chain is built from TRBV7-2 and TRBJ2-7; 11 bases are shared with TRBD2. J was trimmed by 5 bases and V by 7 bases; bases with no gene match: 10. The germline CDR1 and CDR2 sequences are SGHTA and FQGNSA. The CDR3 runs to 15 residues. CDR3 DNA sequence: TGTGCCAGCACCACTTCTAGCGGGAGGTACCACGAGCAGTACTTC. Protein product: CASTTSSGRYHEQYF.

The J gene is TRBJ2-7, the V gene TRBV2, with D possibly matching TRBD1 (6 bases). Between the trimmed V and J ends, which lost 6 bases and 10 bases, there was a span of 13 bases. This CDR3 comprises 11 residues. Germline V CDR1 and CDR2: SNHLY, FYNNEI. The CDR3, as DNA: TGTGCCAGCAGCCCCTCGGGACACCAGTACTTC. The encoded protein is CASSPSGHQYF.

The chain couples TRBV7-2 to TRBJ1-3; D is undetermined. The V gene's germline CDR1 is SGHTA and CDR2 FQGNSA. The CDR3 has 15 amino acids. V gave up 3 bases and J gave up 2 bases, with 11 bases separating them. CDR3 sequence reads: CASSLGRLAGNTIYF. CDR3 in DNA: TGTGCCAGCAGCTTGGGGAGGCTAGCTGGAAACACCATATATTTT.